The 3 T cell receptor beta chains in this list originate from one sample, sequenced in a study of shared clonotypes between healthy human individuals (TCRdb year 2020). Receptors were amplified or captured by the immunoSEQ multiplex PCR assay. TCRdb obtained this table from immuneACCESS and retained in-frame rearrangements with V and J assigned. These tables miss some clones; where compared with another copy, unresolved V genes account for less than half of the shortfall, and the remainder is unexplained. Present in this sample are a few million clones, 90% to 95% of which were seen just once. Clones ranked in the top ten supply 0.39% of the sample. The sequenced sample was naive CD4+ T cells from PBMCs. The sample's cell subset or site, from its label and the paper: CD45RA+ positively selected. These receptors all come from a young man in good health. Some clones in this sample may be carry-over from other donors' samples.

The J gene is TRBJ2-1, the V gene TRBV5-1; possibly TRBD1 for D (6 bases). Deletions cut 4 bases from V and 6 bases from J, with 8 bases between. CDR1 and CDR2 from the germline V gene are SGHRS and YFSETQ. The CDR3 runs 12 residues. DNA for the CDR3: TGCGCCAGCAGCCAGGACAGCAATGAGCAGTTCTTC. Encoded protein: CASSQDSNEQFF.

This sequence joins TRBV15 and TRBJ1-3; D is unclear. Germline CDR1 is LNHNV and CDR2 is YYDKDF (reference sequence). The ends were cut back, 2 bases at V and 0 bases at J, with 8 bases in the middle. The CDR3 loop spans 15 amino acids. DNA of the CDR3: TGTGCCACCAGCAGATCTCGACTCTCTGGAAACACCATATATTTT. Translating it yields CATSRSRLSGNTIYF.

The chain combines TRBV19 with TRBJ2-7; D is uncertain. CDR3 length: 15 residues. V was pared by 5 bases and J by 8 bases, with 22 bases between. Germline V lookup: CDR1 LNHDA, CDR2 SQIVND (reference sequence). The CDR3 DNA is TGTGCCAGTAGTTATGCGGATTTTTTGCCGGGTCAGCAGTACTTC. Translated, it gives CASSYADFLPGQQYF.